The 28 T cell receptor beta chains reported below all come from one sample, sequenced in a study of shared clonotypes between healthy human individuals. Sequencing was performed with immunoSEQ multiplex PCR; in TCRdb, only in-frame clones are kept and a portion is missing. The sample lists 400,000 to 600,000 clones, roughly 95% seen once, with about 0.06% in the top ten. The sample consisted of naive CD4+ T cells sorted from blood. Subset indicated: CD45RA+ positively selected. These receptors were taken from a young woman in good health.

The genes are TRBV18 and TRBJ1-5, with D perhaps matching TRBD1 (6 bases). The germline V gene encodes CDR1 KGHSH and CDR2 LQKENI. CDR3 size: 14 residues. Between the trimmed V and J ends, which lost 2 bases and 9 bases, there was a span of 14 bases. This CDR3 is CASSPGSGERPQHF. The CDR3 DNA reads TGTGCCAGCTCACCAGGGTCAGGGGAGAGGCCCCAGCATTTT.

This clone was recorded once. The genes are TRBV30 and TRBJ1-5, with D unresolved. There are 15 residues in the CDR3. V was shortened by 0 bases and J by 4 bases, with 13 bases between the two germline ends. Germline V gives CDR1 GTSNPN, CDR2 SVGIG (reference sequence). The CDR3 loop reads CAWSVASGSNQPQHF. In DNA, the CDR3 is TGTGCCTGGAGTGTAGCGTCGGGAAGTAATCAGCCCCAGCATTTT.

CDR3 nucleotides: TGTGCCAGCAGTGGAACAGGGTACCCTCAGATGAACACTGAAGCTTTCTTT. It codes for CASSGTGYPQMNTEAFF. The V gene is TRBV6-1, the J gene TRBJ1-1, with a weak D call TRBD1 (6 bases). The CDR3 runs to 17 residues. Trimming pared 4 bases from V and 0 bases from J, leaving 18 bases between. Germline lookup yields CDR1 MNHNS and CDR2 SASEGT.

This sequence joins TRBV28 and TRBJ2-7; 7 positions agree with TRBD1. The CDR3 covers 12 residues. CDR1 MDHEN and CDR2 SYDVKM come from the germline V gene. The J segment lost 3 bases and the V segment lost 11 bases, leaving 7 bases of the junction unmatched. CDR3 residues: CASGQDFYEQYF. In DNA, the CDR3 is TGTGCCTCTGGACAGGACTTCTACGAGCAGTACTTC.

This clone has just a few counts. V usage is TRBV28 and J usage is TRBJ2-1; D is uncertain. Germline V gives CDR1 MDHEN, CDR2 SYDVKM. The CDR3 runs to 12 residues. V was trimmed by 8 bases and J by 4 bases, leaving 9 bases between them. The CDR3: CASGLGYNEQFF. The CDR3 nucleotides read TGTGCCAGCGGTCTTGGGTACAATGAGCAGTTCTTC.

The chain links TRBV4-1 to TRBJ2-1; 11 bases map to TRBD2. J lost 7 bases, V lost 4 bases, and 12 bases had no gene match. The CDR3 runs to 17 residues. Germline CDR1 is MGHRA and CDR2 is YSYEKL. CDR3 sequence reads: CASSRGRGLAALNEQFF. As DNA, the CDR3 is TGCGCCAGCAGCCGTGGTAGGGGACTAGCGGCCCTAAATGAGCAGTTCTTC.

V usage is TRBV30 and J usage is TRBJ1-4, with D hard to call. Germline CDR1 GTSNPN, CDR2 SVGIG (reference sequence). This CDR3 has 16 residues. The ends were cut back, 3 bases at V and 3 bases at J, with 17 bases in the middle. CDR3 loop: CAWRTPGVPPNEKLFF. CDR3 nucleotide sequence: TGTGCCTGGAGGACCCCCGGCGTACCACCTAATGAAAAACTGTTTTTT.

V is TRBV14 and J is TRBJ2-1; D is unclear. V was pared by 1 base and J by 0 bases, with 7 bases between. CDR1 and CDR2 (germline): SGHDN, FVKESK. The length of the CDR3 is 15 residues. The CDR3 region is CASSQGLSSYNEQFF. CDR3 bases: TGTGCCAGCAGCCAAGGCCTGAGCTCCTACAATGAGCAGTTCTTC.

This chain joins TRBV11-3 and TRBJ1-1; TRBD1 is a possible D gene (5 bases). CDR3 length equals 14 residues. The germline gives CDR1 SGHNT, CDR2 YENEEA. V was pared by 1 base and J by 0 bases, with 6 bases between. The CDR3 loop is CASSLGGVNTEAFF. The CDR3 coding sequence is TGTGCCAGCAGCTTAGGGGGGGTGAACACTGAAGCTTTCTTT.

The gene calls are TRBV4-1 and TRBJ2-1, with 8 bases fitting TRBD1. CDR3 size: 15 residues. Germline V CDR1 and CDR2: MGHRA, YSYEKL. J lost 7 bases, V lost 0 bases, and 5 bases had no gene match. CDR3 residues: CASSQDGQGRNEQFF. In DNA, the CDR3 is TGCGCCAGCAGCCAAGATGGACAGGGTAGAAATGAGCAGTTCTTC.

The chain recombines TRBV10-3 with TRBJ2-7, with 11 nucleotides matching TRBD2. Per the germline V gene, CDR1 is ENHRY and CDR2 is SYGVKD. The CDR3 spans 16 residues. V was pared by 3 bases and J by 4 bases, with 8 bases of the junction left unmatched. The CDR3 here is CAISEGGTSGVYEQYF. Written as DNA, the CDR3 is TGTGCCATCAGTGAAGGAGGGACTAGCGGAGTATACGAGCAGTACTTC.

Worth noting for this clone: The same CDR3 can be traced to other DNA sequences in this sample. The genes are TRBV18 and TRBJ2-7; 9 nucleotides line up with TRBD2. CDR3 length: 14 amino acids. The germline V gene has CDR1 KGHSH and CDR2 LQKENI. J gave up 2 bases and V 6 bases, and 5 bases lay outside the gene matches. The chain's CDR3 is CASSPAGGPYEQYF. CDR3 coding DNA: TGTGCCAGCTCCCCAGCGGGAGGCCCCTACGAGCAGTACTTC.

This sequence joins TRBV7-3 and TRBJ1-1; unclear D gene. V gave up 4 bases and J gave up 0 bases, with 6 bases separating them. The germline gives CDR1 SGHTA, CDR2 FQGTGA. The CDR3 contains 13 residues. CDR3 loop: CASSWSMNTEAFF. The CDR3 nucleotides read TGTGCCAGCAGCTGGTCTATGAACACTGAAGCTTTCTTT.

This rearrangement joins TRBV10-3 to TRBJ2-7, with D possibly being TRBD2 (5 bases). The CDR3 runs to 15 residues. Between the trimmed V and J ends, which lost 6 bases and 0 bases, there was a span of 15 bases. In germline, CDR1 is ENHRY, CDR2 SYGVKD. The DNA of the CDR3 is TGTGCCATCAGGACCATAGCGAGGAGCTCCTACGAGCAGTACTTC. Amino acids: CAIRTIARSSYEQYF.

V gene TRBV28 combines with J gene TRBJ2-7; 10 nucleotides line up with TRBD1. Trimming cost V 6 bases and J 2 bases; bases outside gene matches: 4. There are 14 residues in the CDR3. Germline V gives CDR1 MDHEN, CDR2 SYDVKM. This chain's CDR3 is CASRRTGGTYEQYF. In DNA, the CDR3 is TGTGCCAGCAGGCGGACAGGGGGAACCTACGAGCAGTACTTC.

The chain carries TRBV5-8 and TRBJ1-2; D is uncertain. Per germline, CDR1 SGHTS and CDR2 YDEGEE. CDR3 length: 13 amino acids. V dropped 4 bases and J dropped 3 bases, with 10 bases sitting between them. In nucleotides, the CDR3 is TGTGCCAGCAGCCCGGAGGGCCACTATGGCTACACCTTC. It specifies CASSPEGHYGYTF.

This clone has just one count. The chain recombines TRBV29-1 with TRBJ2-3; D call uncertain. The CDR3 spans 12 residues. Germline CDR1 SQVTM, CDR2 ANQGSEA. Trimming stripped 5 bases from V and 0 bases from J, with 6 bases between. Here the CDR3 reads CSVLGSTDTQYF. The CDR3 coding sequence is TGCAGCGTTTTAGGCAGCACAGATACGCAGTATTTT.

Written as DNA, the CDR3 is TGTGCCAGCAGCAAGGGGACTACTCCTGGACAGTACTTC. Its protein product is CASSKGTTPGQYF. This chain links TRBV4-2 with TRBJ2-7; 7 bases are a match to TRBD2. Germline CDR1 LGHNA, CDR2 YNFKEQ. After removal of 5 bases from V and 10 bases from J, the junction contained 11 bases not matched to a gene. This CDR3 is 13 amino acids long.

V and J are TRBV28 and TRBJ2-7; 14 positions match TRBD2. This CDR3 has 14 amino acids. Trimming cost V 6 bases and J 9 bases; bases outside gene matches: 7. CDR1 is MDHEN and CDR2 is SYDVKM in the germline V gene. The CDR3 coding sequence is TGTGCCAGCAGGGGGACTAGCGGGAGTCTGGGGCAGTACTTC. Translated, it gives CASRGTSGSLGQYF.

This chain links TRBV18 with TRBJ2-1; TRBD1 agrees at 11 bases. CDR1 KGHSH and CDR2 LQKENI come from the germline V gene. The J segment lost 7 bases and the V segment lost 5 bases, leaving 4 bases of the junction unmatched. This CDR3 comprises 14 residues. CDR3 amino acids: CASSKGQGVNEQFF. The CDR3 DNA sequence: TGTGCCAGCTCAAAGGGACAGGGGGTTAATGAGCAGTTCTTC.

The chain links TRBV4-1 to TRBJ2-7, with 8 bases that match TRBD2. Unmatched junction bases numbered 9, after V lost 2 bases and J lost 12 bases. From germline, CDR1 is MGHRA and CDR2 YSYEKL. The CDR3 length is 13 residues. This chain's CDR3 is CASSQPPGGFLYF. The CDR3 coding sequence is TGCGCCAGCAGCCAACCCCCGGGGGGGTTTCTGTACTTC.

The chain is built from TRBV4-1 and TRBJ2-7; 16 bases agree with TRBD2. The CDR3 runs 17 residues. CDR1 is MGHRA, CDR2 YSYEKL, per germline. V was pared by 0 bases and J by 2 bases, with 1 base of the junction left unmatched. The DNA for the CDR3 is TGCGCCAGCAGCCAAGAGGGGACTAGCGGGAGGGCCTACGAGCAGTACTTC. Residues: CASSQEGTSGRAYEQYF.

The V and J genes are TRBV10-3 and TRBJ2-7; 8 nucleotides agree with TRBD2. CDR3 length: 14 amino acids. Trimming at V came to 0 bases and at J to 3 bases, leaving 1 base not matched to a gene. CDR1 and CDR2 (germline): ENHRY, SYGVKD. For the CDR3, the DNA is TGTGCCATCAGTGAGTCAACTAGCGGCTACGAGCAGTACTTC. Protein product: CAISESTSGYEQYF.

The genes are TRBV5-1 and TRBJ2-1, with D possibly being TRBD2 (5 bases). Trimming shortened V by 4 bases and J by 5 bases, and 7 bases separated the two germline ends. Germline lookup yields CDR1 SGHRS and CDR2 YFSETQ. The CDR3 is 12 amino acids. CDR3 sequence: CASSPRDNEQFF. DNA of the CDR3: TGCGCCAGCAGCCCGAGGGACAATGAGCAGTTCTTC.

This rearrangement joins TRBV7-8 to TRBJ1-1, with 7 bases lining up with TRBD1. Unmatched junction bases numbered 7, after V lost 0 bases and J lost 0 bases. The CDR3 runs 17 residues. Germline lookup yields CDR1 SGHVS and CDR2 FQNEAQ. In nucleotides, the CDR3 is TGTGCCAGCAGCTTAGCGACTTGGGGACAGATGAACACTGAAGCTTTCTTT. Amino acids: CASSLATWGQMNTEAFF. The full variable domain, its missing parts supplied by reference TRBV7-8 and TRBJ1-1, is GAGVSQSPRYKVAKRGQDVALRCDPISGHVSLFWYQQALGQGPEFLTYFQNEAQLDKSGLPSDRFFAERPEGSVSTLKIQRTQQEDSAVYLCASSLATWGQMNTEAFFGQGTRLTVV.

The chain combines TRBV6-5 with TRBJ2-7, with 8 bases that match TRBD2. Germline-derived CDR1 and CDR2 are MNHEY and SVGAGI. The V segment lost 7 bases and the J segment 6 bases; nucleotides outside the gene matches: 5. The CDR3 is made up of 12 amino acids. Here the CDR3 DNA reads TGTGCCAGCACACCCGGGGGGGGCGAGCAGTACTTC. Encoded protein: CASTPGGGEQYF.

V and J are TRBV5-1 and TRBJ2-2; the D gene is possibly TRBD2 (5 bases). CDR1 SGHRS and CDR2 YFSETQ come from the germline V gene. V was clipped by 0 bases and J by 0 bases, with 9 bases between them. The CDR3 sequence is 16 residues long. CDR3 sequence reads: CASSLDGGSNTGELFF. Here the CDR3 DNA reads TGCGCCAGCAGCTTGGATGGAGGCTCGAACACCGGGGAGCTGTTTTTT.

V gene TRBV2 combines with J gene TRBJ2-7, with 8 bases identical to TRBD2. Germline CDR1 and CDR2: SNHLY and FYNNEI. Losses at the gene ends were 6 bases for V and 0 bases for J; bases not matched to a gene: 4. The CDR3 sequence is 14 residues long. The chain's CDR3 is CASRIAGSSYEQYF. DNA for the CDR3: TGTGCCAGCAGGATAGCGGGGAGCTCCTACGAGCAGTACTTC.